The rows below give T cell receptor beta chains drawn from one sample of a study of blood T cell repertoires in COVID-19. The protocol was immunoSEQ multiplex PCR, while the TCRdb copy is restricted to in-frame clones and leaves out a portion. The data show fewer than 250,000 clones, 81% seen once. The sample was PBMCs or T cells enriched from blood (not recorded which). These receptors were collected from a woman in her forties or fifties with acute COVID-19. Both conserved end residues are part of each CDR3. The order of the fields is clone size, J gene, D gene, CDR3 length, V gene, CDR3 protein, CDR3 DNA. D genes are given only for firm matches. For some rows the clone size is stated as once, few or many, or as a class when expanded; others skip it.

-	TRBJ2-3	-	11	TRBV20-1	CSARRTDTQYF	TGCAGTGCTAGACGGACAGATACGCAGTATTTT
-	TRBJ1-5	-	16	TRBV27	CASSLGPGGRNQPQHF	TGTGCCAGCAGTTTAGGACCGGGAGGGCGCAATCAGCCCCAGCATTTT
-	TRBJ2-7	-	14	TRBV7-2	CASSPSAGIYEQYF	TGTGCCAGCAGCCCATCCGCGGGAATCTACGAGCAGTACTTC
-	TRBJ1-2	-	15	TRBV30	CAWSVQLGAYYGYTF	TGTGCCTGGAGTGTACAATTGGGGGCCTACTATGGCTACACCTTC
-	TRBJ1-1	TRBD1	13	TRBV5-8	CASSRNRGTEAFF	TGTGCCAGCAGCCGAAACAGGGGCACTGAAGCTTTCTTT
-	TRBJ2-3	TRBD2	15	TRBV7-9	CASSVLAGRTDTQYF	TGTGCCAGCAGCGTATTAGCGGGGCGCACAGATACGCAGTATTTT
once	TRBJ1-5	TRBD1	15	TRBV10-3	CAISEGQGVNQPQHF	TGTGCCATCAGTGAGGGACAGGGGGTAAATCAGCCCCAGCATTTT
-	TRBJ2-1	TRBD2	18	TRBV7-2	CASSLDASGGAYYNEQFF	TGTGCCAGCAGCTTAGATGCTAGCGGGGGGGCTTACTACAATGAGCAGTTCTTC
few	TRBJ2-7	-	13	TRBV5-6	CASSLLRGYEQYF	TGTGCCAGCAGCTTGCTGCGGGGCTACGAGCAGTACTTC
-	TRBJ1-1	-	13	TRBV2	CASTQTDGTEAFF	TGTGCCAGCACCCAAACCGACGGGACTGAAGCTTTCTTT
once	TRBJ2-2	-	15	TRBV2	CASSHPGLVHGELFF	TGTGCCAGCAGTCACCCGGGACTGGTACACGGGGAGCTGTTTTTT
-	TRBJ1-3	-	15	TRBV28	CASSLGHIIGNTIYF	TGTGCCAGCAGTTTGGGACACATAATTGGAAACACCATATATTTT
-	TRBJ2-7	TRBD2	17	TRBV19	CASSIQTSGRAAREQYF	TGTGCCAGTAGTATACAAACTAGCGGGAGGGCCGCCCGCGAGCAGTACTTC
-	TRBJ2-5	-	13	TRBV19	CASSPGMRETQYF	TGTGCCAGTAGTCCGGGGATGAGAGAGACCCAGTACTTC
-	TRBJ2-7	TRBD1	13	TRBV6-6	CASTQQGAGEQYF	TGTGCCAGCACCCAGCAGGGGGCGGGCGAGCAGTACTTC
few	TRBJ1-1	TRBD1	14	TRBV27	CASSTDRVNTEAFF	TGTGCCAGCTCGACGGACAGGGTGAACACTGAAGCTTTCTTT
medium-sized	TRBJ2-6	-	15	TRBV4-2	CASSQDYSGANVLTF	TGTGCCAGCAGCCAAGACTACTCTGGGGCCAACGTCCTGACTTTC
-	TRBJ2-7	TRBD1	16	TRBV4-1	CASSQTGTAVSYEQYF	TGCGCCAGCAGCCAGACAGGGACAGCGGTCTCCTACGAGCAGTACTTC
-	TRBJ2-5	-	15	TRBV7-6	CASSLDRGGQETQYF	TGTGCCAGCAGCTTAGACAGGGGGGGACAAGAGACCCAGTACTTC
-	TRBJ2-7	-	15	TRBV7-8	CASSSQRGRTYEQYF	TGTGCCAGCAGCTCCCAGCGCGGGCGCACCTACGAGCAGTACTTC
-	TRBJ1-6	-	16	TRBV14	CASSQSMTTYNSPLHF	TGTGCCAGCAGCCAATCTATGACAACCTATAATTCACCCCTCCACTTT
-	TRBJ2-7	-	16	TRBV5-3	CARSPEEVRNSYEQYF	TGTGCCAGAAGCCCGGAAGAGGTAAGGAACTCCTACGAGCAGTACTTC
-	TRBJ2-6	TRBD1	19	TRBV19	CASSIRTGQTGSGANVLTF	TGTGCCAGTAGTATTAGGACAGGGCAGACCGGCTCTGGGGCCAACGTCCTGACTTTC
-	TRBJ2-3	TRBD1	13	TRBV28	CASSIRGPFTQYF	TGTGCCAGCAGCATAAGGGGGCCTTTTACGCAGTATTTT
-	TRBJ2-5	TRBD1	17	TRBV29-1	CSVETLIGQGVRETQYF	TGCAGCGTTGAAACTCTTATCGGGCAGGGGGTACGAGAGACCCAGTACTTC
-	TRBJ2-5	-	16	TRBV7-6	CASSLGRFAAQEAQYF	TGTGCCAGCAGCTTAGGTAGATTTGCAGCCCAAGAGGCCCAGTACTTC
-	TRBJ2-1	TRBD2	17	TRBV19	CASSIGRLAGAGRGQFF	TGTGCCAGTAGTATAGGTCGGCTAGCGGGGGCGGGGAGGGGGCAGTTCTTC
-	TRBJ2-7	TRBD2	15	TRBV4-3	CASSQALAGVREQYF	TGCGCCAGCAGCCAGGCACTAGCGGGGGTTCGCGAGCAGTACTTC
-	TRBJ2-5	TRBD1	14	TRBV7-9	CASSLPGGRETQYF	TGTGCCAGCAGCTTGCCAGGGGGCCGAGAGACCCAGTACTTC
-	TRBJ2-7	-	16	TRBV18	CASSPLGGGTGYEQYF	TGTGCCAGCTCACCACTAGGAGGCGGAACGGGGTACGAGCAGTACTTC
-	TRBJ2-2	TRBD2	18	TRBV9	CASSVVETSGRYTGELFF	TGTGCCAGCAGCGTAGTAGAGACTAGCGGGAGGTACACCGGGGAGCTGTTTTTT
few	TRBJ2-7	TRBD1	15	TRBV19	CASSTPGQGLYEQYF	TGTGCCAGTAGTACGCCGGGACAGGGTCTCTACGAGCAGTACTTC
-	TRBJ1-5	TRBD1	16	TRBV28	CASSLKGAYSNQPQHF	TGTGCCAGCAGTTTGAAGGGGGCATATAGCAATCAGCCCCAGCATTTT
-	TRBJ1-3	-	12	TRBV19	CASTLAGNTIYF	TGTGCCAGTACCCTTGCCGGGAACACCATATATTTT
-	TRBJ1-6	-	14	TRBV7-2	CASSLMAVNSPLHF	TGTGCCAGCAGCTTAATGGCGGTGAATTCACCCCTCCACTTT
-	TRBJ2-7	TRBD2	14	TRBV4-2	CAGSQATSGGEQYF	TGTGCCGGCAGCCAAGCGACTAGCGGGGGCGAGCAGTACTTC
-	TRBJ2-2	TRBD2	15	TRBV7-3	CASSPGLAGAGELFF	TGTGCCAGCAGCCCGGGACTAGCGGGCGCCGGGGAGCTGTTTTTT
-	TRBJ2-1	TRBD2	15	TRBV19	CATAQSGRATNEQFF	TGTGCCACCGCCCAAAGCGGGAGGGCCACAAATGAGCAGTTCTTC
once	TRBJ2-3	-	16	TRBV9	CASSVVETGSGSTQYF	TGTGCCAGCAGCGTAGTTGAGACAGGCTCTGGGTCTACGCAGTATTTT
-	TRBJ2-3	-	14	TRBV11-3	CASSPAGGPDTQYF	TGTGCCAGCAGCCCCGCCGGGGGTCCAGATACGCAGTATTTT
once	TRBJ1-4	-	16	TRBV14	CASSPRTGISNEKLFF	TGTGCCAGCAGCCCACGAACAGGGATCTCTAATGAAAAACTGTTTTTT
-	TRBJ2-2	TRBD2	19	TRBV6-2/TRBV6-3	CASSYSSVPSGTSTGELFF	TGTGCCAGCAGTTACTCGAGTGTGCCTAGCGGGACTAGCACCGGGGAGCTGTTTTTT
once	TRBJ2-7	TRBD2	15	TRBV5-4	CASSEGTSGWYEQYF	TGTGCCAGCAGCGAAGGGACTAGCGGGTGGTACGAGCAGTACTTC
few	TRBJ2-7	-	12	TRBV3-1/TRBV3-2	CASSLGLREQYF	TGTGCCAGCAGCCTGGGACTTCGCGAGCAGTACTTC
-	TRBJ1-5	-	14	TRBV6-6	CASTFDSSNQPQHF	TGTGCCAGCACCTTTGACAGTAGCAATCAGCCCCAGCATTTT
-	TRBJ2-3	TRBD2	13	TRBV11-3	CASSFGGRDTQYF	TGTGCCAGCAGCTTCGGCGGGAGAGATACGCAGTATTTT
-	TRBJ1-5	TRBD1	15	TRBV7-9	CASSLGDRIGQPQHF	TGTGCCAGCAGCTTAGGGGACAGGATCGGCCAGCCCCAGCATTTT
once	TRBJ2-5	-	16	TRBV6-2/TRBV6-3	CASSPSRRVQEWTQYF	TGTGCCAGCAGTCCCTCGAGGAGAGTTCAAGAGTGGACCCAGTACTTC
-	TRBJ1-3	TRBD1	19	TRBV28	CASSRPRDRVTPKGNTIYF	TGTGCCAGCAGTCGCCCCCGGGACAGGGTAACGCCGAAGGGGAACACCATATATTTT
-	TRBJ1-3	-	16	TRBV4-3	CASSQGGWGSGNTIYF	TGCGCCAGCAGCCAAGGAGGGTGGGGCTCTGGAAACACCATATATTTT
-	TRBJ2-4	TRBD2	15	TRBV7-9	CASSLAGLAVNIQYF	TGTGCCAGCAGCTTAGCGGGACTAGCGGTAAACATTCAGTACTTC
-	TRBJ1-2	-	15	TRBV19	CASSTGLAVGGGYTF	TGTGCCAGTAGCACGGGACTTGCTGTGGGTGGCGGCTACACCTTC
few	TRBJ1-1	-	13	TRBV19	CASADRMNTEAFF	TGTGCCAGCGCTGACAGAATGAACACTGAAGCTTTCTTT
-	TRBJ2-3	-	15	TRBV14	CASSQVVGDPDWQYF	TGTGCCAGCAGCCAAGTTGTGGGAGACCCTGATTGGCAGTATTTT
-	TRBJ2-1	-	17	TRBV6-2/TRBV6-3	CASSSPFQGSQYDEQFF	TGTGCCAGCAGCTCGCCCTTTCAGGGGTCCCAATACGATGAGCAGTTCTTC
-	TRBJ1-1	-	14	TRBV7-6	CASSAGNLNTEAFF	TGTGCCAGCAGCGCCGGGAACCTGAACACTGAAGCTTTCTTT
-	TRBJ2-4	-	15	TRBV19	CASRSQGEAKNIQYF	TGTGCCAGTAGGTCACAGGGCGAGGCCAAAAACATTCAGTACTTC
-	TRBJ1-6	-	16	TRBV11-2	CASSPAGQSYNSPLHF	TGTGCCAGCAGTCCCGCTGGACAGTCGTATAATTCACCCCTCCACTTT
-	TRBJ1-2	-	14	TRBV24-1	CATSDYRVGYGYTF	TGTGCCACCAGTGATTACAGGGTAGGGTATGGCTACACCTTC
-	TRBJ2-7	TRBD2	15	TRBV28	CASRAGLARSYEQYF	TGTGCCAGCAGGGCGGGACTAGCGCGTTCCTACGAGCAGTACTTC